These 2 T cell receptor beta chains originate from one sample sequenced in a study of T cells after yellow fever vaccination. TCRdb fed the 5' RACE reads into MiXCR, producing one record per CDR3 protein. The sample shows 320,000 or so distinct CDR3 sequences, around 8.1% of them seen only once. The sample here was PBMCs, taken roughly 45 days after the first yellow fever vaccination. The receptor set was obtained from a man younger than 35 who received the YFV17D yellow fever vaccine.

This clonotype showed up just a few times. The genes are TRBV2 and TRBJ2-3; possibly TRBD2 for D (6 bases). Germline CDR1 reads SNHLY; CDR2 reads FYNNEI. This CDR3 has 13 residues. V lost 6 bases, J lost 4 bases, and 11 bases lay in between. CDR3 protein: CASRGTSADTQYF. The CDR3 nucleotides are TGTGCCAGCAGGGGGACTTCCGCAGATACGCAGTATTTT.

The CDR3 loop is CASSWVEETDGETQYF. The CDR3 nucleotides read TGTGCCAGCAGCTGGGTCGAGGAGACTGACGGAGAGACCCAGTACTTC. The chain recombines TRBV5-4 with TRBJ2-5; D unresolved. Germline V gene sequence: CDR1 SGHNT, CDR2 YYREEE (reference sequence). The CDR3 is 16 residues long. Trimming removed 3 bases from V and 4 bases from J, with 19 bases in between.